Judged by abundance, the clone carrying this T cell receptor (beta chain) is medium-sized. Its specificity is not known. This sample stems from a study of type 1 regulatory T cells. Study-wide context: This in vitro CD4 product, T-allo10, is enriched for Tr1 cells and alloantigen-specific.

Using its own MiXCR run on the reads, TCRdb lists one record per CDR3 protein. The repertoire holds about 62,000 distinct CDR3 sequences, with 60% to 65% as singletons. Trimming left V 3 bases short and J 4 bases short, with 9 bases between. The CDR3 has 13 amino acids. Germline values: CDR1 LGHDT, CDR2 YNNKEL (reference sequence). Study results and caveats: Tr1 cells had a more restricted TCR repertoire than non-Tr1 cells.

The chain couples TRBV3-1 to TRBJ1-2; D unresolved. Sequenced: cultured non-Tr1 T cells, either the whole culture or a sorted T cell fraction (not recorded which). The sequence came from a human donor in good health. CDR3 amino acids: CASSQQPSYGYTF. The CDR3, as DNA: TGTGCCAGCAGCCAGCAGCCTTCCTATGGCTACACCTTC.